A single TCR beta chain is shown here with its context. The antigen is unknown. Libraries were prepared by immunoSEQ multiplex PCR; TCRdb keeps only in-frame clonotypes and omits some of them. The sample consists of roughly 300,000 clones, about nine tenths of them appearing once. Germline V CDR1 and CDR2: MDHEN, SYDVKM. The germline V and J ends were trimmed by 5 bases and 3 bases, with 11 bases remaining between them. The CDR3 is 14 residues long. These data are taken from a study of cytomegalovirus exposure and HLA in healthy donors. Findings of the study overall: In the 95 to 150 validation repertoires, a later analysis found that first-cohort TCR clusters tended to co-occur.

The TCR sequence derives from a woman in her 30s in good health and CMV-seropositive. The genes are TRBV28 and TRBJ2-1; D ambiguous. The sequenced material came from PBMCs. This chain's CDR3 is CASSTDSFYNEQFF. CDR3 in DNA: TGTGCCAGCAGTACTGACTCATTCTACAATGAGCAGTTCTTC.